This record concerns one T cell receptor (beta chain) sequence. Its target is not known. The record originates from a study of PD-1 blockade in classical Hodgkin lymphoma. All trial patients relapsed after autologous stem cell transplantation. The ends lost 6 bases at V and 3 bases at J; junction bases unmatched: 9. CDR1 is SEHNR, CDR2 FQNEAQ, per germline (reference sequence). CDR3 length equals 15 residues. Assay used: immunoSEQ multiplex PCR; TCRdb lists only in-frame clones, some missing. The sample shows 65,000 to 95,000 clones, 89% of them seen only once. General study results and limits: The authors excluded patients who started nivolumab under 1 year after ASCT. The origin of the repertoire differences remains undefined, with disease activity or prior therapy as possible causes. Relapsed/refractory patients reportedly had lower baseline diversity than newly diagnosed patients. Complete responders possessed baseline diversity comparable to newly diagnosed patients.

Sample: peripheral blood mononuclear cells (PBMCs), taken at baseline. This TCR was sampled from a human donor with classical Hodgkin lymphoma. The V gene is TRBV7-9, the J gene TRBJ1-2; TRBD1 agrees at 8 bases. In DNA form, the CDR3 reads TGTGCCAGCAGTCATGGGCAGGGGGCCGACTATGGCTACACCTTC. This encodes CASSHGQGADYGYTF.